These 4 T cell receptor beta chains share one sample of origin, sequenced in a study of cytomegalovirus exposure and HLA in healthy donors. The study ran its PCR with 60 Vbeta and 13 Jbeta primers. The repertoire was sequenced with immunoSEQ multiplex PCR; TCRdb's copy has only in-frame clones and lacks some. Among about 160,000 clones listed, 79% were seen once. Sequencing was carried out using PBMCs. The receptors were gathered from a middle-aged man in good health and CMV-seronegative.

The CDR3, as DNA: TGTGCCAGCAGCTTTAGAGGGGGCCAAGAGACCCAGTACTTC. This encodes CASSFRGGQETQYF. The genes are TRBV7-2 and TRBJ2-5; a possible D gene is TRBD1 (6 bases). CDR1 is SGHTA and CDR2 is FQGNSA in the germline V gene. The V and J ends lost 3 bases and 1 base respectively, with 9 bases between them. This CDR3 is 14 amino acids long.

The rearrangement joins TRBV7-8 to TRBJ2-7; no definite D call. The germline CDR1 and CDR2 sequences are SGHVS and FQNEAQ. Trimming cost V 2 bases and J 2 bases, with 4 bases left between them. The CDR3 is 12 amino acids. The CDR3 here is CASSLKPYEQYF. Here the CDR3 DNA reads TGTGCCAGCAGCTTAAAGCCCTACGAGCAGTACTTC.

The chain employs TRBV28 and TRBJ1-5, with 8 bases identical to TRBD1. Germline lookup yields CDR1 MDHEN and CDR2 SYDVKM. Trimming removed 4 bases from V and 0 bases from J; junction bases left unmatched: 5. The CDR3 is made up of 16 amino acids. CDR3 sequence (DNA): TGTGCCAGCAGTTGGGACAGGCGCGATAGCAATCAGCCCCAGCATTTT. It encodes CASSWDRRDSNQPQHF.

This clone was observed a handful of times. V is TRBV6-4 and J is TRBJ2-3; D is perhaps TRBD2 (6 bases). The germline V gene encodes CDR1 MRHNA and CDR2 SNTAGT. CDR3 length: 16 amino acids. V lost 0 bases and J lost 4, with 14 bases in between. Here the CDR3 DNA reads TGTGCCAGCAGTGACTCTGGCGGGAAGGGAGCAGATACGCAGTATTTT. It yields the protein CASSDSGGKGADTQYF.